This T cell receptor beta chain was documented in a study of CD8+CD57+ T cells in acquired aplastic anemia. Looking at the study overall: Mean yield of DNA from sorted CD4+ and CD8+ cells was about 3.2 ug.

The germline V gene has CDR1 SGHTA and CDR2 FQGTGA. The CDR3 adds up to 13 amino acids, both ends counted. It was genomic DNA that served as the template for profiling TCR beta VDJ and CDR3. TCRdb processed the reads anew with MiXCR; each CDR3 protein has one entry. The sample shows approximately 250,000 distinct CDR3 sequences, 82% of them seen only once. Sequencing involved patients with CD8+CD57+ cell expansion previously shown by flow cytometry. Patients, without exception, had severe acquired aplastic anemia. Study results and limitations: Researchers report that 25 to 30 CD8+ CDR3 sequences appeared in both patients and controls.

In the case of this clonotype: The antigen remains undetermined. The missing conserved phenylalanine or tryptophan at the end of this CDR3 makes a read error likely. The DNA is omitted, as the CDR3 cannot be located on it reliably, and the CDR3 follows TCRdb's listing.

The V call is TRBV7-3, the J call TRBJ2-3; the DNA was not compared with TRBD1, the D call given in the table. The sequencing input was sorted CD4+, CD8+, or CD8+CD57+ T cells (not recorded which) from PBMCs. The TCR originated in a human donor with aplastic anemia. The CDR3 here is CSPRIGASTPQLS.